What follows are 9 T cell receptor beta chains derived from one specimen sequenced in a study of cytomegalovirus exposure and HLA in healthy donors. PCR amplification relied on 60 Vbeta primers (plus 13 Jbeta primers). TCRdb's copy holds only in-frame clones and misses some; the assay was immunoSEQ multiplex PCR. The sample records around 150,000 clones, nearly 80% being singletons. The source material was PBMCs. The receptors shown here come from a male donor in good health and CMV-seronegative.

This chain connects TRBV6-5 to TRBJ1-4, with 7 bases matching TRBD1. Per germline, CDR1 MNHEY and CDR2 SVGAGI. V was pared by 5 bases and J by 7 bases, with 10 bases of the junction left unmatched. The CDR3 spans 15 residues. DNA of the CDR3: TGTGCCAGCAGTACCGGGACAGATATCGGTGAAAAACTGTTTTTT. Translating gives CASSTGTDIGEKLFF.

This clone occurred a few times. The rearrangement links TRBV2 to TRBJ1-4, with D possibly TRBD1 on 6 matching bases. The CDR3 contains 14 residues. Germline values: CDR1 SNHLY, CDR2 FYNNEI. The V end was cut by 4 bases, the J end by 2 bases, with 8 bases between. The CDR3 DNA reads as TGTGCCAGCAGTGTGGACAGTACTAATGAAAAACTGTTTTTT. Translating it yields CASSVDSTNEKLFF.

The chain recombines TRBV18 with TRBJ1-1; D gene uncertain. The CDR3 sequence is 13 residues long. Trimming cost V 1 base and J 5 bases, with 8 bases left between them. CDR1 is KGHSH and CDR2 is LQKENI in the germline V gene. The CDR3 sequence: CASSPQGGTEAFF. DNA for the CDR3: TGTGCCAGCTCACCACAGGGCGGGACTGAAGCTTTCTTT.

The genes are TRBV13 and TRBJ2-7, with TRBD2 matching over 7 bases. The V gene's germline CDR1 is PRHDT and CDR2 FYEKMQ (reference sequence). Trimming removed 8 bases from V and 2 bases from J; junction bases left unmatched: 9. The CDR3 runs to 14 residues. This CDR3 is CASGLRLAAYEQYF. For the CDR3, the DNA is TGTGCCAGCGGCCTCCGACTAGCCGCCTACGAGCAGTACTTC. The whole variable domain, filled in from reference TRBV13 and TRBJ2-7, reads AAGVIQSPRHLIKEKRETATLKCYPIPRHDTVYWYQQGPGQDPQFLISFYEKMQSDKGSIPDRFSAQQFSDYHSELNMSSLELGDSALYFCASGLRLAAYEQYFGPGTRLTVT.

The chain joins TRBV5-4 to TRBJ1-2; D may be TRBD1 (6 bases). Germline CDR1 is SGHNT and CDR2 is YYREEE (reference sequence). CDR3 size: 14 residues. With 0 bases removed from V and 7 bases from J, the gap between germline ends came to 13 bases. The CDR3 region is CASSLAIGGVGYTF. DNA for the CDR3: TGTGCCAGCAGCTTGGCCATAGGGGGTGTTGGCTACACCTTC.

The J gene is TRBJ2-4, the V gene TRBV4-3; D unresolved. Germline assignment: CDR1 LGHNA and CDR2 YSLEER. The CDR3 length is 18 residues. Between the trimmed V and J ends, which lost 5 bases and 1 base, there was a span of 21 bases. As DNA, the CDR3 is TGCGCCAGCAGCTCCCAAGGCTTAACTACGTCGGCCAAAAACATTCAGTACTTC. Translation gives CASSSQGLTTSAKNIQYF.

This clone has just a few counts. The chain combines TRBV5-1 with TRBJ1-1, with D possibly TRBD1 on 5 matching bases. This CDR3 has 13 residues. V was trimmed by 2 bases and J by 6 bases, leaving 11 bases between them. Germline CDR1 SGHRS, CDR2 YFSETQ. The CDR3 DNA is TGCGCCAGCAGCTTTGTTGGGGGGGCTGAAGCTTTCTTT. It codes for CASSFVGGAEAFF.

The chain has TRBV4-3 and TRBJ2-2; TRBD1 agrees at 7 bases. The trim removed 3 bases at V and 4 bases at J, leaving 14 bases unmatched. The CDR3 loop spans 18 amino acids. The germline CDR1 and CDR2 sequences are LGHNA and YSLEER. The chain's CDR3 is CASSQAIERQGRTGELFF. The DNA of the CDR3 is TGCGCCAGCAGCCAGGCCATTGAGCGACAGGGCCGCACCGGGGAGCTGTTTTTT.

This chain links TRBV6-1 with TRBJ1-5, with a possible D match to TRBD1 (5 bases). The CDR3 sequence is 15 residues long. Per the germline V gene, CDR1 is MNHNS and CDR2 is SASEGT. The V gene lost 8 bases and the J gene lost 3 bases, with 17 bases spanning the gap. The DNA of the CDR3 is TGTGCCAGCGGGGGGTTGGGACGCTTCAATCAGCCCCAGCATTTT. This encodes CASGGLGRFNQPQHF.